This TCR beta chain was obtained from a study of blood T cell repertoires in COVID-19 (dated by TCRdb to the early 2020s). The study in broad terms: The collaborator samples originated in the United States, Italy and Spain and spanned the acute and convalescent phases of COVID-19. Where HLA class I and class II types were available, the types were taken from metadata supplied by the sample provider, not from assay-based typing. The samples were drawn from the first 160 participants of the ongoing ImmuneRACE study and from under 1,500 subjects provided by 6 global collaborators. A de-identified subject ID, COVID-19 status, age in years and sex were almost always included in the sample metadata. The dataset comprised deeply sampled blood TCRbeta repertoires from subjects exposed to, actively infected with, or recovered from COVID-19. The repertoires were released in a freely available public database meant as a resource for research on the immune response to SARS-CoV-2. The material from the prospective study consisted of cDNA or gDNA derived from T cells, B-cell-depleted T cells, or PBMCs.

Measured from the cysteine to the phenylalanine, the CDR3 is 13 residues long. The read is trimmed to its CDR3 DNA, 39 bases read in frame from base 1. From the germline V gene, CDR1 is SNHLY and CDR2 is FYNNEI. Relative to germline, V is 5 bases shorter and J is 8 bases shorter, with 15 bases between their ends. Enrolling through a virtual design, the prospective study's participants ranged in age from roughly 18 to 89 years and lived across about two dozen United States geographic areas. Cohort assignment in the prospective study relied on participant-reported clinical history from a screening survey and a study questionnaire. ImmuneRACE Cohort 3 recovered participants were defined by two consecutive negative NP/OP PCR tests, healthcare professional clearance, or symptom resolution. In the prospective study, whole blood, serum and a nasopharyngeal or oropharyngeal swab were collected from each participant by mobile phlebotomists. Prospective study participants could optionally give additional blood draws and questionnaires over an approximately 2-month period. Blood samples from the prospective study were shipped frozen or at room temperature prior to DNA extraction.

TCRbeta CDR3 regions were amplified from genomic DNA by means of the immunoSEQ Assay, a bias-controlled multiplex PCR. Turning to the authors' computational methods: Nucleated cell counts per sample were estimated from amplification of reference gene primers within the assay. Sequence reads were collapsed and filtered to measure the absolute abundance of every unique TCRbeta CDR3 rearrangement. For each sample, productive Simpson clonality was calculated as the square root of Simpson's diversity index across productive rearrangements. Imported from immuneACCESS, the table was reduced by TCRdb to in-frame sequences with V and J called. These copies leave out some clones; in studies compared against another copy, an unresolved V gene accounts for under half, and the cause of the remainder is not known. V, J and clone size were drawn from that table, and D and trimming were deduced from the DNA. For this sample there are roughly 330,000 clones; more than 70% appear just once. Roughly 5.3% of the sample is held by the ten biggest clonotypes.

Broad study findings and their caveats: The amount of clinical and demographic metadata varied by source and participant and was provided uncurated.

This clone was picked up one time. The antigen it recognizes is unknown. Within one base of it there is no much larger clone, and no base qualities were kept. Recombination connected TRBV2 to TRBJ1-2; the best D guess is TRBD1, with 6 bases matching. The sequencing sample was made of PBMCs or T cells enriched from blood (not recorded which). This TCR derives from a woman in her 30s who had recovered from COVID-19. The DNA sequence is given as TGTGCCAGCAGTTTCGACAGGAGGCAAGGCTACACCTTC. Translated, it gives CASSFDRRQGYTF.